This T cell receptor (beta chain) was obtained from a study of blood T cell repertoires in COVID-19. Study-wide context: PBMCs, B-cell-depleted T cells, or T cells were the source of the cDNA or gDNA that made up the material.

The repertoire was sequenced with immunoSEQ multiplex PCR; TCRdb's copy has only in-frame clones and lacks some. The sample includes about 200,000 clones, 86% of them seen just once. Participant ages covered roughly 18 to 89 years across around 25 US areas. Participant-reported clinical history was the basis for cohort assignment. Sequencing was carried out using PBMCs or T cells enriched from blood (not recorded which). The source is a man aged 40-55 years with acute COVID-19.

The CDR3 is CSVGRGRNQPQHF. The CDR3 region has the DNA TGCAGCGTCGGCAGGGGACGGAATCAGCCCCAGCATTTT. This chain uses TRBV29-1 with TRBJ1-5; weak D call: TRBD1 (6 bases). This CDR3 region has 13 residues. The germline V and J ends were trimmed by 6 bases and 4 bases, with 13 bases remaining between them. In germline, CDR1 is SQVTM, CDR2 ANQGSEA.